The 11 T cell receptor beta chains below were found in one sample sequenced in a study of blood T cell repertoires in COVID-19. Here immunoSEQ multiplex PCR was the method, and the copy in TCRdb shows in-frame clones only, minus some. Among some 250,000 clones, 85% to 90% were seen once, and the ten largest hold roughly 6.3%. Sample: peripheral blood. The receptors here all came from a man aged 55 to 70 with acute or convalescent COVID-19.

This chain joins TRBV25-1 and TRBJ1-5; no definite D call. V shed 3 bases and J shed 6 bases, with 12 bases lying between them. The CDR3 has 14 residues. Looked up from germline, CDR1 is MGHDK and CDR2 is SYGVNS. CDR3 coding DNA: TGTGCCAGCAGTGAGGTCGGGGAGGGTCAGCCCCAGCATTTT. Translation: CASSEVGEGQPQHF.

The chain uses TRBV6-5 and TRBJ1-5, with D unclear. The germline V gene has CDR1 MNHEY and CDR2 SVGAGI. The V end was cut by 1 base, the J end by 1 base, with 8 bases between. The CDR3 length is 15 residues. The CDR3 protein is CASSYLAESNQPQHF. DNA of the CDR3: TGTGCCAGCAGTTACTTAGCGGAGAGCAATCAGCCCCAGCATTTT.

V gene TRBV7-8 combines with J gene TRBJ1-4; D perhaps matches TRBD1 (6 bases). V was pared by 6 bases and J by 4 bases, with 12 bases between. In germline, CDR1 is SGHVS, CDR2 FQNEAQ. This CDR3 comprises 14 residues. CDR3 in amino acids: CASRSTGDNEKLFF. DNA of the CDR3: TGTGCCAGCAGGTCGACAGGTGATAATGAAAAACTGTTTTTT.

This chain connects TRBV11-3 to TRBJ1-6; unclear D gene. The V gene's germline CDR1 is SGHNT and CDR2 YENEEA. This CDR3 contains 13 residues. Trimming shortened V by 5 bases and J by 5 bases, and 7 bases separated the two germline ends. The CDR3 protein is CASSTRDNSPLHF. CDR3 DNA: TGTGCCAGCAGCACCCGGGATAATTCACCCCTCCACTTT.

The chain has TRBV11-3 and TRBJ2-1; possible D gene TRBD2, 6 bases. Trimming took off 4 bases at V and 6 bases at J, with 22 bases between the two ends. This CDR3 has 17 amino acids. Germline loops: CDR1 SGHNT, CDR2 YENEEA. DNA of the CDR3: TGTGCCAGCAGCTCCGGGCGCTGGCGGGATACTACCAATGAGCAGTTCTTC. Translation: CASSSGRWRDTTNEQFF.

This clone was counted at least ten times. DNA of the CDR3: TGTGCCAGCAGCTTTGTCTCCCCCGGTAACTATGGCTACACCTTC. This codes for CASSFVSPGNYGYTF. This sequence joins TRBV7-9 and TRBJ1-2; D ambiguous. There are 15 residues in the CDR3. V was pared by 3 bases and J by 1 base, with 12 bases between. Germline CDR1 is SEHNR and CDR2 is FQNEAQ (reference sequence).

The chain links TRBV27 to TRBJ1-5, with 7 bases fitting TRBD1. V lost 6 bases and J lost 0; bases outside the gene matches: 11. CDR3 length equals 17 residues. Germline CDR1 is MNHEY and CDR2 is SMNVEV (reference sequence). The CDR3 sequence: CASSTQGLGDSNQPQHF. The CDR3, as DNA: TGTGCCAGCAGCACACAGGGGTTGGGGGATAGCAATCAGCCCCAGCATTTT.

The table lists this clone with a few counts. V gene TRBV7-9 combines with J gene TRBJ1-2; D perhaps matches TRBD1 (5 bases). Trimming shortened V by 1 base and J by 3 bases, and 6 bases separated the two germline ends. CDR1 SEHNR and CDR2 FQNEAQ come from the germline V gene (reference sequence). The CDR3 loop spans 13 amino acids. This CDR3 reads CASSLVRDYGYTF. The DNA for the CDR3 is TGTGCCAGCAGCTTAGTCAGGGACTATGGCTACACCTTC. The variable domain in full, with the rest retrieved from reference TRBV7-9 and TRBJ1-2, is DTGVSQNPRHKITKRGQNVTFRCDPISEHNRLYWYRQTLGQGPEFLTYFQNEAQLEKSRLLSDRFSAERPKGSFSTLEIQRTEQGDSAMYLCASSLVRDYGYTFGSGTRLTVV.

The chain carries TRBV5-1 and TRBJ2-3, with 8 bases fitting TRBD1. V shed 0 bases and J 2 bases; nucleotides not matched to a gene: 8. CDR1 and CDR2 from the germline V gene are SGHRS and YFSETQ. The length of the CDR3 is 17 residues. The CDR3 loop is CASSLDPRGRVTDTQYF. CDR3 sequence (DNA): TGCGCCAGCAGCTTGGATCCCAGGGGGCGAGTCACAGATACGCAGTATTTT.

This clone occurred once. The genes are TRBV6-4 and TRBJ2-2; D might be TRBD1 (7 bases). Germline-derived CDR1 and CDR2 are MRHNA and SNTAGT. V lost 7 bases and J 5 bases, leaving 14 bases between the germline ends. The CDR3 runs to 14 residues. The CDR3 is CASTRGEATGELFF. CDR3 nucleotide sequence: TGTGCCAGCACCAGGGGGGAGGCGACCGGGGAGCTGTTTTTT.

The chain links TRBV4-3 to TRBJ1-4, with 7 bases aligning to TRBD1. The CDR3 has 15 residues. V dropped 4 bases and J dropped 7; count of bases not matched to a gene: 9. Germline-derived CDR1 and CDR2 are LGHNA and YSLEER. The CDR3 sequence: CASSRLHRGGEKLFF. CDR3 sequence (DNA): TGCGCCAGCAGCCGCCTTCACAGGGGTGGTGAAAAACTGTTTTTT.